The next 16 T cell receptor beta chains were all read from a single sample in a study of blood T cells in healthy people across ages. Using a J-beta primer mix together with a sample-barcoded 5' primer, a second PCR was run for roughly 6 to 11 cycles. MiXCR, applied by TCRdb to the 5' RACE reads, yields one record per CDR3 protein. The sample holds over a million distinct CDR3 sequences, about 40% seen once. Sequencing input: blood. Receptors originate from a woman aged 18-30 years in good health.

The chain carries TRBV5-5 and TRBJ2-7; 9 bases match TRBD2. After removal of 4 bases from V and 4 bases from J, the junction contained 12 bases not matched to a gene. The CDR3 spans 16 residues. Germline V gene sequence: CDR1 SGHKS, CDR2 YYEKEE (reference sequence). The CDR3 nucleotides are TGTGCCAGCAGCGCCCCGGGACTAGCACCCAGTTACGAGCAGTACTTC. Translated: CASSAPGLAPSYEQYF.

To note about this clonotype: An end of the junction does not agree with germline; a read error may underlie this. The chain has TRBV12-3 or TRBV12-4 and TRBJ2-4; D unresolved. The CDR3 totals 11 residues. The CDR3 DNA follows: TGTGCCAGCGGTTTGACCGCAGAAGCGTACTTC. It is translated as CASGLTAEAYF.

This chain uses TRBV9 with TRBJ2-7, with TRBD2 matching 7 bases. With 0 bases clipped from V and 7 bases from J, the junction kept 10 bases outside the gene matches. Germline loops: CDR1 SGDLS, CDR2 YYNGEE. CDR3 length equals 15 residues. The CDR3 reads CASSVVGGSYNEQYF. In nucleotides, the CDR3 is TGTGCCAGCAGCGTAGTCGGGGGGAGTTACAATGAGCAGTACTTC.

The V call is TRBV18, the J call TRBJ2-6; 12 bases match TRBD1. The CDR3 extends over 18 amino acids. From germline, CDR1 is KGHSH and CDR2 LQKENI. Losses at the gene ends were 3 bases for V and 3 bases for J; bases not matched to a gene: 6. The CDR3 DNA reads as TGTGCCAGCTCACCGGGACAGGGGGCAACTCTTGGGGCCAACGTCCTGACTTTC. Protein product: CASSPGQGATLGANVLTF.

The rearrangement links TRBV20-1 to TRBJ2-2; 8 positions agree with TRBD2. Germline CDR1 is DFQATT and CDR2 is SNEGSKA (reference sequence). J gave up 2 bases and V 6 bases, and 5 bases lay outside the gene matches. The CDR3 runs 14 residues. The CDR3 DNA reads TGCAGTGCACTTAGCGGGATTAACACCGGGGAGCTGTTTTTT. It specifies CSALSGINTGELFF.

There are a few counts of this clonotype. V gene TRBV11-2 combines with J gene TRBJ2-1; D ambiguous. Germline assignment: CDR1 SGHAT and CDR2 FQNNGV. The CDR3 length is 11 residues. Trimming removed 5 bases from V and 8 bases from J, with 7 bases in between. The CDR3 nucleotides read TGTGCCAGCAGCCTCCGACATGAGCAGTTCTTC. Translated: CASSLRHEQFF.

The chain recombines TRBV5-1 with TRBJ2-1; 15 bases fit TRBD2. The CDR3 sequence is 16 residues long. The trim removed 0 bases at V and 10 bases at J, leaving 5 bases unmatched. The V gene's germline CDR1 is SGHRS and CDR2 YFSETQ. The CDR3 nucleotides read TGCGCCAGCAGCTTGGACCAGGGACTAGCGGGAGGCGAGCAGTTCTTC. Translating gives CASSLDQGLAGGEQFF.

The chain carries TRBV6-6 and TRBJ2-1; 8 nucleotides align to TRBD2. The trim removed 2 bases at V and 3 bases at J, leaving 9 bases unmatched. The CDR3 extends over 17 amino acids. Germline CDR1 and CDR2: MNHNY and SVGAGI (reference sequence). CDR3 sequence: CASSYVSGLAIYNEQFF. The DNA for the CDR3 is TGTGCCAGCAGTTACGTGTCAGGACTAGCCATCTACAATGAGCAGTTCTTC.

In DNA form, the CDR3 reads TGCAGCGCTTCACAGGGGTTCGATGGCTACACCTTC. Translated, it gives CSASQGFDGYTF. The chain carries TRBV29-1 and TRBJ1-2, with 7 bases fitting TRBD1. V was clipped by 7 bases and J by 6 bases; unmatched bases: 8. The CDR3 extends over 12 amino acids. Germline V gene data show CDR1 as SQVTM and CDR2 as ANQGSEA.

A few counts support this clonotype. The rearrangement links TRBV7-9 to TRBJ2-1; 8 bases line up with TRBD1. Germline trimming cut 7 bases from V and 9 bases from J; bases unmatched to any gene: 8. The CDR3 totals 13 residues. CDR1 SEHNR and CDR2 FQNEAQ come from the germline V gene (reference sequence). The CDR3 loop reads CASTLSTGVEQFF. CDR3 DNA sequence: TGTGCCAGCACCCTCTCGACAGGGGTTGAGCAGTTCTTC.

The chain joins TRBV2 to TRBJ2-1; the D is unclear. Trimming removed 7 bases at V and 4 bases at J, with 11 bases between. Germline V lookup: CDR1 SNHLY, CDR2 FYNNEI. This CDR3 has 13 amino acids. As DNA, the CDR3 is TGTGCCAGCACCCAGGACCAGTACAATGAGCAGTTCTTC. Its protein product is CASTQDQYNEQFF.

This clonotype was recorded many times. This sequence joins TRBV29-1 and TRBJ2-7; D gene ambiguous. Germline V gives CDR1 SQVTM, CDR2 ANQGSEA. This CDR3 comprises 13 residues. V was clipped by 0 bases and J by 6 bases, with 12 bases between them. The CDR3: CSVEDPSSGEQYF. The CDR3 nucleotides are TGCAGCGTTGAAGACCCATCAAGTGGCGAGCAGTACTTC.

Many counts were recorded for this clonotype. The chain combines TRBV20-1 with TRBJ2-3, with 9 bases identical to TRBD1. J was trimmed by 6 bases and V by 6 bases; bases with no gene match: 7. The CDR3 runs to 13 residues. Per the germline V gene, CDR1 is DFQATT and CDR2 is SNEGSKA (reference sequence). DNA for the CDR3: TGCAGTGCCGAGGGACAGGGTAGGGATACGCAGTATTTT. It translates to CSAEGQGRDTQYF.

V usage is TRBV6-2 or TRBV6-3 and J usage is TRBJ2-7; TRBD2 agrees at 14 bases. The CDR3 runs 15 residues. V lost 6 bases to trimming and J lost 2 bases; unmatched junction nucleotides: 3. Germline V gives CDR1 MNHEY, CDR2 SVGEGT. Written as DNA, the CDR3 is TGTGCCAGCAGGACTAGCGGGAGGGCTGCCTACGAGCAGTACTTC. Translating it yields CASRTSGRAAYEQYF.

This clonotype has more than one count but fewer than ten. J is TRBJ1-2 and V is TRBV29-1; D call uncertain. V dropped 6 bases and J dropped 3 bases, with 11 bases sitting between them. Germline CDR1 SQVTM, CDR2 ANQGSEA. This CDR3 has 12 amino acids. The CDR3 nucleotides are TGCAGCGTCTTACGGGAGGACTATGGCTACACCTTC. It is translated as CSVLREDYGYTF.

This clonotype was seen only a few times. This chain joins TRBV28 and TRBJ1-2, with D hard to call. The V end was cut by 5 bases, the J end by 2 bases, with 21 bases between. The CDR3 length is 17 residues. CDR1 and CDR2 (germline): MDHEN, SYDVKM. The CDR3 coding sequence is TGTGCCAGCAGTCCCCCGCTCCGACACTCGGAGAACTATGGCTACACCTTC. Protein: CASSPPLRHSENYGYTF.